Listed here is a single TCR beta chain. Its antigen remains unknown. This record belongs to a study of cytomegalovirus exposure and HLA in healthy donors. Study outcomes and limitations: The study labeled approximately 150 TCR beta chains cytomegalovirus-associated. Reports described diagnosis of cytomegalovirus status by the classifier as highly specific and sensitive. In vitro confirmation showed three CMV-associated chains to be CMV antigen specific.

Sequenced by immunoSEQ multiplex PCR; TCRdb stores in-frame clones only, minus some. The repertoire holds about 280,000 clones, roughly 90% seen once, with approximately 0.88% in the top ten. The length of the CDR3 is 12 residues. V lost 3 bases to trimming and J lost 4 bases, with 8 bases between them. CDR1 GTSNPN and CDR2 SVGIG come from the germline V gene (reference sequence). The chain couples TRBV30 to TRBJ2-3; no reliable D call. Sequencing input: PBMCs. This TCR derives from a woman aged 18-30 years in good health and CMV-seronegative. CDR3 DNA: TGTGCCTGGAGACTCGAGGCAGATACGCAGTATTTT. Translating it yields CAWRLEADTQYF.